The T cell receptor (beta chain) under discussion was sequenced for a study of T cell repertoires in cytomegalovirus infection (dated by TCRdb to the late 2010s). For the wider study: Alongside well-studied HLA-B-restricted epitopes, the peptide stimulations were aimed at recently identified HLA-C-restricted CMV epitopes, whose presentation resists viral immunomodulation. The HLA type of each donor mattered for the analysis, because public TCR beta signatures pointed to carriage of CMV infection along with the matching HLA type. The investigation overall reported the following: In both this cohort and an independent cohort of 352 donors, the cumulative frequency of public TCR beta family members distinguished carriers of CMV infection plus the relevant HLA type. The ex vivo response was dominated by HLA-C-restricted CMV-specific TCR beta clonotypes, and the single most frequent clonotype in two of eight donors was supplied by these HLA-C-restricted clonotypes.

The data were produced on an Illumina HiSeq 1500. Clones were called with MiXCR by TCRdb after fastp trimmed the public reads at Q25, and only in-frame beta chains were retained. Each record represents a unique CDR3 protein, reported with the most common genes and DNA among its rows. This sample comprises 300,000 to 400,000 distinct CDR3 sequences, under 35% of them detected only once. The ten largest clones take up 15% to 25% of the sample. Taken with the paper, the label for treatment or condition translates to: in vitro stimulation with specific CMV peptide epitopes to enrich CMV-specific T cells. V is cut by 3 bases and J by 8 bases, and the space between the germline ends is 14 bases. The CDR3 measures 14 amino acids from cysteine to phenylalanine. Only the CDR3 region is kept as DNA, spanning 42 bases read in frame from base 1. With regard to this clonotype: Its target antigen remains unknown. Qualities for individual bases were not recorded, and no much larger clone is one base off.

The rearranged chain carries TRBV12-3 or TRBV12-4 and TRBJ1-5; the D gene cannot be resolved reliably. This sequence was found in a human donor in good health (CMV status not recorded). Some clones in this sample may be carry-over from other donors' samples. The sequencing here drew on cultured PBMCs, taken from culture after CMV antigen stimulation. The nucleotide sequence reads TGTGCCAGCAGTTTGTCTGGCGGCAACAAGCCCCAGCATTTT. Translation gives CASSLSGGNKPQHF.